The 29 T cell receptor beta chains reported below all come from one sample, sequenced in a study of cytomegalovirus exposure and HLA in healthy donors. Clones were read by immunoSEQ multiplex PCR, and TCRdb kept only the in-frame ones, dropping some. The sample includes about 130,000 clones, about 80% of them seen just once. The sequenced sample consisted of PBMCs. The receptors were sampled from a young man in good health and CMV-seropositive.

This clone was detected many times. The V call is TRBV18, the J call TRBJ1-6, with 10 bases fitting TRBD1. With V trimmed by 5 bases and J by 7 bases, 17 bases remained unmatched. In germline, CDR1 is KGHSH, CDR2 LQKENI. CDR3 length: 19 residues. The CDR3 spells CASSSDRDRGLIRNSPLHF. CDR3 nucleotides: TGTGCCAGCTCATCTGACCGGGACAGGGGCCTCATAAGGAATTCACCCCTCCACTTT.

The chain employs TRBV7-2 and TRBJ1-1; no clear D. CDR1 SGHTA and CDR2 FQGNSA come from the germline V gene. The CDR3 is 15 residues long. Trimming took off 0 bases at V and 7 bases at J, with 15 bases between the two ends. CDR3 protein: CASSLASNKRIEAFF. CDR3 in DNA: TGTGCCAGCAGCTTAGCCTCTAATAAGCGGATTGAAGCTTTCTTT. Drawing the rest from reference TRBV7-2 and TRBJ1-1, the complete variable domain is GAGVSQSPSNKVTEKGKDVELRCDPISGHTALYWYRQSLGQGLEFLIYFQGNSAPDKSGLPSDRFSAERTGGSVSTLTIQRTQQEDSAVYLCASSLASNKRIEAFFGQGTRLTVV.

V usage is TRBV28 and J usage is TRBJ2-3; maybe TRBD2 (5 bases). The V gene lost 2 bases and the J gene lost 3 bases, with 12 bases spanning the gap. The germline V gene has CDR1 MDHEN and CDR2 SYDVKM. The CDR3 loop spans 15 amino acids. As DNA, the CDR3 is TGTGCCAGCAGTTTACACGCGGGTGGGACAGATACGCAGTATTTT. This gives the protein CASSLHAGGTDTQYF.

The rearrangement joins TRBV6-1 to TRBJ2-5, with 7 positions matching TRBD2. Germline-derived CDR1 and CDR2 are MNHNS and SASEGT. V lost 7 bases, J lost 5 bases, and 10 bases stayed unmatched. This CDR3 is 14 amino acids long. The DNA for the CDR3 is TGTGCCAGCACCCTTACTAGAGCGGGGGAGACCCAGTACTTC. It codes for CASTLTRAGETQYF.

The V and J genes are TRBV27 and TRBJ2-3; 12 nucleotides align to TRBD2. Germline loops: CDR1 MNHEY, CDR2 SMNVEV (reference sequence). With V trimmed by 3 bases and J by 4 bases, 5 bases remained unmatched. The CDR3 totals 16 residues. CDR3 in amino acids: CASSFLAGGPPDTQYF. CDR3 nucleotides: TGTGCCAGCAGTTTCCTAGCGGGAGGGCCCCCAGATACGCAGTATTTT.

This chain uses TRBV30 with TRBJ2-7, with 10 bases lining up with TRBD1. This CDR3 is 15 amino acids long. The J segment lost 5 bases and the V segment lost 8 bases, leaving 15 bases of the junction unmatched. CDR1 is GTSNPN and CDR2 is SVGIG in the germline V gene (reference sequence). As DNA, the CDR3 is TGTGCCAGCTCGTCCGGGACAGGGGATGAGAACGAGCAGTACTTC. It specifies CASSSGTGDENEQYF.

The V and J genes are TRBV6-1 and TRBJ1-6, with 10 bases matching TRBD1. The germline CDR1 and CDR2 sequences are MNHNS and SASEGT. The length of the CDR3 is 15 residues. Trimming cost V 8 bases and J 6 bases; bases outside gene matches: 7. The CDR3 DNA is TGTGCCAGCGCGAGACAGGGGGCGATTAATTCACCCCTCCACTTT. Protein: CASARQGAINSPLHF.

J is TRBJ2-7 and V is TRBV7-2; 7 bases fit TRBD1. The CDR3 spans 14 residues. Trimming removed 4 bases from V and 5 bases from J; junction bases left unmatched: 8. CDR1 is SGHTA, CDR2 FQGNSA, per germline. CDR3 sequence (DNA): TGTGCCAGCAGCTCGGGACAGTTCCCAGACGAGCAGTACTTC. Protein product: CASSSGQFPDEQYF.

The chain combines TRBV4-3 with TRBJ1-5; D possibly corresponds to TRBD1 (5 bases). Germline CDR1 LGHNA, CDR2 YSLEER. V was pared by 0 bases and J by 3 bases, with 12 bases between. The CDR3 loop spans 16 amino acids. CDR3 in amino acids: CASSQDVGGFNQPQHF. CDR3 DNA sequence: TGCGCCAGCAGCCAAGATGTTGGGGGGTTCAATCAGCCCCAGCATTTT.

The V and J genes are TRBV27 and TRBJ1-5; maybe TRBD1 (5 bases). The CDR3 length is 14 residues. Per germline, CDR1 MNHEY and CDR2 SMNVEV (reference sequence). The V end was cut by 1 base, the J end by 5 bases, with 9 bases between. CDR3 residues: CASSLWAGDQPQHF. CDR3 in DNA: TGTGCCAGCAGTTTATGGGCGGGGGATCAGCCCCAGCATTTT.

V is TRBV6-1 and J is TRBJ1-1; D is undetermined. Per germline, CDR1 MNHNS and CDR2 SASEGT. Trimming cost V 3 bases and J 8 bases, with 7 bases left between them. CDR3 size: 11 residues. The CDR3 is CASSDFREAFF. The CDR3 nucleotides are TGTGCCAGCAGTGATTTTAGAGAAGCTTTCTTT.

The rearrangement uses TRBV6-5 and TRBJ1-3; D gene unclear. V shed 2 bases and J shed 0 bases, with 11 bases lying between them. The CDR3 covers 16 residues. The germline gives CDR1 MNHEY, CDR2 SVGAGI. CDR3 sequence: CASSYDGGNSGNTIYF. The CDR3 DNA is TGTGCCAGCAGTTACGATGGAGGTAACTCTGGAAACACCATATATTTT.

The CDR3 reads CASSLDRGLRGYTF. CDR3 coding DNA: TGTGCCAGCAGTTTAGACAGGGGGCTGAGGGGCTACACCTTC. This chain joins TRBV27 and TRBJ1-2; 10 bases are a match to TRBD1. V shed 2 bases, J shed 8 bases, and the junction held 5 bases outside the gene matches. Germline V gene data show CDR1 as MNHEY and CDR2 as SMNVEV (reference sequence). The CDR3 spans 14 residues.

The genes are TRBV10-1 and TRBJ2-1; 9 bases are a match to TRBD1. After removal of 5 bases from V and 3 bases from J, the junction contained 5 bases not matched to a gene. Germline V gene sequence: CDR1 WNHNN, CDR2 SYGVQD (reference sequence). The CDR3 is 15 residues long. CDR3 in amino acids: CASSYDRGGYNEQFF. The CDR3 DNA reads as TGCGCCAGCAGTTACGACAGGGGGGGCTACAATGAGCAGTTCTTC.

This rearrangement joins TRBV4-2 to TRBJ1-2, with a weak D call TRBD1 (5 bases). CDR3 length: 14 amino acids. Trimming took off 1 base at V and 5 bases at J, with 11 bases between the two ends. Germline V gives CDR1 LGHNA, CDR2 YNFKEQ. CDR3 loop: CASSQGNRRYGYTF. Written as DNA, the CDR3 is TGTGCCAGCAGCCAAGGGAACAGGAGATATGGCTACACCTTC.

This clone appeared a single time. V and J are TRBV2 and TRBJ2-6; D gene unclear. The germline V gene has CDR1 SNHLY and CDR2 FYNNEI. CDR3 length: 16 residues. The germline V and J ends were trimmed by 7 bases and 0 bases, with 13 bases remaining between them. The CDR3, as DNA: TGTGCCAGCACTCTCAGGTCCCTCTCTGGGGCCAACGTCCTGACTTTC. This translates into CASTLRSLSGANVLTF.

This chain joins TRBV5-6 and TRBJ2-2; tentatively, D is TRBD2 (6 bases). Trimming removed 4 bases at V and 0 bases at J, with 10 bases between. There are 15 residues in the CDR3. CDR1 is SGHDT, CDR2 YYEEEE, per germline. This chain's CDR3 is CASSTGLTNTGELFF. For the CDR3, the DNA is TGTGCCAGCAGCACCGGACTAACGAACACCGGGGAGCTGTTTTTT. Variable domain in full (rest from reference TRBV5-6 and TRBJ2-2): DAGVTQSPTHLIKTRGQQVTLRCSPKSGHDTVSWYQQALGQGPQFIFQYYEEEERQRGNFPDRFSGHQFPNYSSELNVNALLLGDSALYLCASSTGLTNTGELFFGEGSRLTVL.

The V gene is TRBV18, the J gene TRBJ2-1; 9 nucleotides line up with TRBD1. Trimming cost V 6 bases and J 8 bases; bases outside gene matches: 11. The CDR3 is 15 residues long. Germline V CDR1 and CDR2: KGHSH, LQKENI. CDR3 nucleotides: TGTGCCAGCTCCCCTCCGACAGGGGGGACGCATGAGCAGTTCTTC. Translation gives CASSPPTGGTHEQFF.

The V gene is TRBV19, the J gene TRBJ2-7, with TRBD1 identical over 10 bases. The CDR3 has 15 amino acids. J gave up 6 bases and V 5 bases, and 10 bases lay outside the gene matches. Germline CDR1 and CDR2: LNHDA and SQIVND (reference sequence). CDR3 in amino acids: CASSPRQGAQSEQYF. For the CDR3, the DNA is TGTGCCAGTAGTCCACGACAGGGGGCGCAAAGCGAGCAGTACTTC.

This chain uses TRBV10-3 with TRBJ2-7; maybe TRBD1 (5 bases). The CDR3 consists of 13 residues. Trimming took off 10 bases at V and 2 bases at J, with 15 bases between the two ends. Germline V gene lookup returns CDR1 ENHRY and CDR2 SYGVKD. CDR3 nucleotides: TGTGCCACCGGCCCCAGGGATCCCTACGAGCAGTACTTC. Encoded protein: CATGPRDPYEQYF.

V usage is TRBV6-1 and J usage is TRBJ1-1, with D maybe TRBD1 (6 bases). Looked up from germline, CDR1 is MNHNS and CDR2 is SASEGT. The CDR3 length is 14 residues. V lost 7 bases to trimming and J lost 0 bases, with 12 bases between them. The CDR3 spells CASNPTGLNTEAFF. The DNA of the CDR3 is TGTGCCAGCAATCCGACAGGATTGAACACTGAAGCTTTCTTT.

This clone has more than one count but fewer than ten. The rearrangement joins TRBV7-9 to TRBJ1-2; tentatively, D is TRBD1 (6 bases). The length of the CDR3 is 14 residues. Germline V CDR1 and CDR2: SEHNR, FQNEAQ (reference sequence). Between the trimmed V and J ends, which lost 1 base and 6 bases, there was a span of 12 bases. The CDR3 protein is CASSLVYPGDGYTF. The DNA of the CDR3 is TGTGCCAGCAGCTTAGTGTACCCAGGGGATGGCTACACCTTC.

The chain recombines TRBV30 with TRBJ2-5; 7 nucleotides match TRBD2. The CDR3 has 13 amino acids. CDR1 is GTSNPN, CDR2 SVGIG, per germline (reference sequence). With 4 bases clipped from V and 3 bases from J, the junction kept 5 bases outside the gene matches. CDR3: CAWNYGRKETQYF. CDR3 DNA sequence: TGTGCCTGGAACTACGGGAGGAAAGAGACCCAGTACTTC.

The chain recombines TRBV5-1 with TRBJ2-1, with 7 bases aligning to TRBD2. The CDR3 length is 15 residues. V lost 3 bases and J lost 0; bases outside the gene matches: 3. CDR1 is SGHRS and CDR2 is YFSETQ in the germline V gene. The CDR3 loop is CASSWGGSSYNEQFF. CDR3 bases: TGCGCCAGCAGCTGGGGCGGGAGCTCCTACAATGAGCAGTTCTTC.

In its sample, this clone was seen once. In DNA, the CDR3 is TGTGCCAGCAGCTTATCTGGGACTAGCGGCTACGAGCAGTACTTC. Residues: CASSLSGTSGYEQYF. The chain is built from TRBV7-3 and TRBJ2-7, with 11 bases aligning to TRBD2. CDR1 and CDR2 from the germline V gene are SGHTA and FQGTGA. The CDR3 spans 15 residues. V was pared by 2 bases and J by 3 bases, with 3 bases of the junction left unmatched.

The gene calls are TRBV7-2 and TRBJ2-3; TRBD1 is a possible D gene (6 bases). Germline V gives CDR1 SGHTA, CDR2 FQGNSA. Deletions cut 8 bases from V and 1 base from J, with 10 bases between. The CDR3 spans 13 residues. DNA for the CDR3: TGTGCCAGCCGAAGGACAGGCACAGATACGCAGTATTTT. Amino acid sequence: CASRRTGTDTQYF.

This chain joins TRBV6-4 and TRBJ1-5, with D perhaps TRBD1 (5 bases). With 4 bases removed from V and 6 bases from J, the gap between germline ends came to 10 bases. This CDR3 has 13 amino acids. Per the germline V gene, CDR1 is MRHNA and CDR2 is SNTAGT. CDR3 amino acids: CASSVDQGQPQHF. CDR3 bases: TGTGCCAGCAGTGTTGACCAGGGTCAGCCCCAGCATTTT.

This CDR3 reads CASSDPGLAGGYEQFF. The CDR3 region has the DNA TGTGCCAGCAGTGACCCGGGACTAGCGGGAGGCTATGAGCAGTTCTTC. The chain employs TRBV7-6 and TRBJ2-1, with 15 nucleotides matching TRBD2. CDR1 SGHVS and CDR2 FNYEAQ come from the germline V gene. This CDR3 is 16 amino acids long. The V segment lost 6 bases and the J segment 8 bases; nucleotides outside the gene matches: 8.

The J gene is TRBJ1-4, the V gene TRBV6-1; 7 nucleotides agree with TRBD1. CDR1 is MNHNS and CDR2 is SASEGT in the germline V gene. The CDR3 consists of 16 residues. J gave up 0 bases and V 2 bases, and 3 bases lay outside the gene matches. The CDR3 DNA reads as TGTGCCAGCAGTGAAAGACAGGGCGCAACTAATGAAAAACTGTTTTTT. Its translation is CASSERQGATNEKLFF.